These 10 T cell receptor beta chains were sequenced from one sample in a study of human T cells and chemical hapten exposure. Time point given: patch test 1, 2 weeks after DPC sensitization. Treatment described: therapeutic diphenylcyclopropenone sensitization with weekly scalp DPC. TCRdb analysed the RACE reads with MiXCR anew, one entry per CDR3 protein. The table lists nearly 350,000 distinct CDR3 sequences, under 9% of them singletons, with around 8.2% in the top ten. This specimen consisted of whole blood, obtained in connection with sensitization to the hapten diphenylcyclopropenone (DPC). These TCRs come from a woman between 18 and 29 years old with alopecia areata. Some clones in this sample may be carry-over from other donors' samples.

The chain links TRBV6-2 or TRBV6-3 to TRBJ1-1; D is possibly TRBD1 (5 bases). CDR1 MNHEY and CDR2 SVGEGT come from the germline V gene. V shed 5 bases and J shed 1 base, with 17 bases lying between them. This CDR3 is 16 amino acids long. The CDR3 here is CASSRPQDTSNTEAFF. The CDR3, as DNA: TGTGCCAGCAGTCGGCCACAGGACACATCGAACACTGAAGCTTTCTTT.

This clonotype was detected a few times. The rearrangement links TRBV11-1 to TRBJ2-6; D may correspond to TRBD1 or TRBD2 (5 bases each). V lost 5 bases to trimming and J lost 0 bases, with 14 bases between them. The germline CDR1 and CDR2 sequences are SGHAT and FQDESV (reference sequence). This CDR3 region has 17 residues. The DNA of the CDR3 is TGTGCCAGCAGCGGATGGATGGGGGACTCTGGGGCCAACGTCCTGACTTTC. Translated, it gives CASSGWMGDSGANVLTF. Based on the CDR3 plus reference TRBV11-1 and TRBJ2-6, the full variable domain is EAEVAQSPRYKITEKSQAVAFWCDPISGHATLYWYRQILGQGPELLVQFQDESVVDDSQLPKDRFSAERLKGVDSTLKIQPAELGDSAMYLCASSGWMGDSGANVLTFGAGSRLTVL.

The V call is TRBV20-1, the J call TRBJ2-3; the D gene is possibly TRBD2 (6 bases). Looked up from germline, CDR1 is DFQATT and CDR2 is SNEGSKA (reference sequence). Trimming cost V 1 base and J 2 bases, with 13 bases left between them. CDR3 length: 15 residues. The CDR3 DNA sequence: TGCAGTGCTAGAGGAGGAAGCGGGTTCACAGATACGCAGTATTTT. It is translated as CSARGGSGFTDTQYF.

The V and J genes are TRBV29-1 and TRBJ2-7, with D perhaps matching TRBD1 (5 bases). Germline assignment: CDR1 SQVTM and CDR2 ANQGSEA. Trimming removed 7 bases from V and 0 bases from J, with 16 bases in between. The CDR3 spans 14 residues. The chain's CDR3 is CSEPTDSSSYEQYF. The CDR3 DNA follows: TGCAGCGAGCCGACAGACTCTAGCTCCTACGAGCAGTACTTC.

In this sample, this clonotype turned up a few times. The CDR3 is CASARQGGQPQHF. The CDR3 DNA is TGTGCCAGCGCGCGACAGGGAGGCCAGCCCCAGCATTTT. J is TRBJ1-5 and V is TRBV6-1; 7 positions agree with TRBD1. This CDR3 has 13 residues. The germline V gene encodes CDR1 MNHNS and CDR2 SASEGT. The V and J ends lost 8 bases and 7 bases, in that order; junction bases with no gene match: 8.

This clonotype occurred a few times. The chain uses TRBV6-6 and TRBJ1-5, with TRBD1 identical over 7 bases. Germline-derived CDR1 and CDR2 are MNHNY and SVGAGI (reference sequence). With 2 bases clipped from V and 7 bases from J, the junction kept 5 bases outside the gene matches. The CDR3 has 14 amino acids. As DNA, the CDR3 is TGTGCCAGCAGTTACACAGGGGAGGGGCAGCCCCAGCATTTT. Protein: CASSYTGEGQPQHF.

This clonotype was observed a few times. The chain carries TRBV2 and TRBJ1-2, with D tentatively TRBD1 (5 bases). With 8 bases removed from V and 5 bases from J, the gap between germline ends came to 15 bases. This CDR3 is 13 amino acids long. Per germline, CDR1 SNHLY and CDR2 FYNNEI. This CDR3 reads CASRRTSTYGYTF. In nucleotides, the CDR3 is TGTGCCAGCCGACGGACATCTACTTATGGCTACACCTTC. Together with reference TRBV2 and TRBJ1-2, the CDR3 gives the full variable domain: EPEVTQTPSHQVTQMGQEVILRCVPISNHLYFYWYRQILGQKVEFLVSFYNNEISEKSEIFDDQFSVERPDGSNFTLKIRSTKLEDSAMYFCASRRTSTYGYTFGSGTRLTVV.

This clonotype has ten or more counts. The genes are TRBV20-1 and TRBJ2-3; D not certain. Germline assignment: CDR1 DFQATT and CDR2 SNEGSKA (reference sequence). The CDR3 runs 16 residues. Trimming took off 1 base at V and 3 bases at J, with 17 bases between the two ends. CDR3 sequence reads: CSARAKGGTATDTQYF. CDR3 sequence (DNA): TGCAGTGCTAGAGCAAAAGGTGGCACGGCGACAGATACGCAGTATTTT.

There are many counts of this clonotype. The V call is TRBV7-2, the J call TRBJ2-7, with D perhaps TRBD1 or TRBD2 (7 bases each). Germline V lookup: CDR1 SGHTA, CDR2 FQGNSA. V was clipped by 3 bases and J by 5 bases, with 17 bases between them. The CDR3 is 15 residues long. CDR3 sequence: CASSLAAQGGNEQYF. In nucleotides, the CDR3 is TGTGCCAGCAGCTTGGCGGCTCAGGGGGGGAACGAGCAGTACTTC.

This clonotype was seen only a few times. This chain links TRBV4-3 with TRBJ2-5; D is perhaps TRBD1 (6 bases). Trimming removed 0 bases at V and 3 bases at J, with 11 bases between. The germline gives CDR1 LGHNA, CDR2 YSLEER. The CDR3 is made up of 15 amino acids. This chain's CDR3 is CASSQDAGQKETQYF. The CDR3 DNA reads TGCGCCAGCAGCCAAGACGCCGGACAGAAAGAGACCCAGTACTTC.